These 5 T cell receptor beta chains originate from one sample sequenced in a study of CD8 T cells in Susac syndrome. It was with random hexamers that roughly 0.45 to 1 ug RNA was reverse transcribed. MiXCR was run by TCRdb on the immunoSEQ multiplex PCR reads, yielding one entry per CDR3 protein. The sample consists of 300,000 to 350,000 distinct CDR3 sequences, 92% of them appearing once. Sequenced input: CD4+ T cells from PBMCs. The receptors stem from a human donor with multiple sclerosis.

This sequence joins TRBV19 and TRBJ1-2, with 7 bases fitting TRBD1. In germline, CDR1 is LNHDA, CDR2 SQIVND (reference sequence). V lost 7 bases and J lost 9; bases outside the gene matches: 20. This CDR3 has 16 residues. CDR3 residues: CASTTRGDRAGGSYTF. The CDR3 DNA reads as TGTGCCAGTACTACGCGGGGTGACAGGGCCGGTGGAAGCTACACCTTC.

In this sample, this clonotype turned up once. The V gene is TRBV20-1, the J gene TRBJ1-2, with a possible D match to TRBD1 (5 bases). V was pared by 0 bases and J by 5 bases, with 22 bases between. This CDR3 region has 17 residues. Germline-derived CDR1 and CDR2 are DFQATT and SNEGSKA (reference sequence). The CDR3 DNA is TGCAGTGCTAGAGATCAAGGGACCCCTAATAGGGTGTATGGCTACACCTTC. Its translation is CSARDQGTPNRVYGYTF.

The chain joins TRBV19 to TRBJ2-2, with 13 bases that match TRBD2. V gave up 6 bases and J gave up 7 bases; unmatched junction bases: 14. The germline V gene has CDR1 LNHDA and CDR2 SQIVND (reference sequence). The CDR3 has 18 amino acids. The CDR3 nucleotides are TGTGCCAGTAGCTCTATCGCTAGGGGACTAGCGGGAATCGGGGAGCTGTTTTTT. This translates into CASSSIARGLAGIGELFF.

Only a few counts were recorded for this clonotype. The genes are TRBV3-1 and TRBJ2-1, with TRBD2 matching over 8 bases. Per germline, CDR1 LGHDT and CDR2 YNNKEL (reference sequence). Losses at the gene ends were 4 bases for V and 4 bases for J; bases not matched to a gene: 6. The CDR3 runs 15 residues. This chain's CDR3 is CASSPLAGVYNEQFF. In DNA, the CDR3 is TGTGCCAGCAGCCCCCTAGCGGGCGTGTACAATGAGCAGTTCTTC.

This clonotype has just one count. V gene TRBV18 combines with J gene TRBJ1-1; D remains unclear. Germline V gene lookup returns CDR1 KGHSH and CDR2 LQKENI. This CDR3 spans 12 amino acids. The germline V and J ends were trimmed by 2 bases and 5 bases, with 6 bases remaining between them. CDR3 loop: CASSPARTEAFF. The CDR3 DNA is TGTGCCAGCTCACCAGCGAGGACTGAAGCTTTCTTT.